Listed below are T cell receptor beta chains from one sample, sequenced in a study of cytomegalovirus exposure and HLA in healthy donors. TCRdb's table, derived via immunoSEQ multiplex PCR, lists solely in-frame clones and lacks some. Of roughly 250,000 clones in the sample, about four fifths were seen once. The source material was PBMCs. The receptors come from a woman aged 40 to 50 in good health and CMV-seropositive. Each CDR3 is given with its conserved first and last residue. Each record gives: clone size, V gene, J gene, CDR3 protein. Some rows mark clone size as missing; the rest say once, few, many or name a class of expanded clone.

size: .
V: TRBV30
J: TRBJ1-2
CDR3: CAWSGSTGWSYTF

size: .
V: TRBV30
J: TRBJ2-3
CDR3: CAWSVSEGADTQYF

size: .
V: TRBV19
J: TRBJ2-7
CDR3: CASSMGLAGDYEQYF

size: once
V: TRBV9
J: TRBJ2-3
CDR3: CASSVGVGASTDTQYF

size: .
V: TRBV7-2
J: TRBJ2-2
CDR3: CASSLGASGISGTGELFF

size: .
V: TRBV30
J: TRBJ2-5
CDR3: CAWREAGGGETQYF

size: .
V: TRBV6-5
J: TRBJ1-1
CDR3: CASSYSGALPGRAFF

size: .
V: TRBV18
J: TRBJ1-1
CDR3: CASSPPEGANTEAFF

size: .
V: TRBV9
J: TRBJ2-5
CDR3: CASSQGLFLYQETQYF

size: few
V: TRBV7-2
J: TRBJ1-6
CDR3: CASSLRADSPLHF

size: .
V: TRBV7-3
J: TRBJ1-2
CDR3: CASSFDSYGYTF

size: once
V: TRBV27
J: TRBJ2-2
CDR3: CASSLRTHTGELFF

size: few
V: TRBV7-9
J: TRBJ1-5
CDR3: CASSLGQDGQPQHF

size: .
V: TRBV30
J: TRBJ1-1
CDR3: CAWDRRQGSTEAFF

size: .
V: TRBV10-3
J: TRBJ2-1
CDR3: CAISESKGGRAPNEQFF

size: .
V: TRBV13
J: TRBJ2-7
CDR3: CASSFLAGAGYEQYF

size: .
V: TRBV28
J: TRBJ2-1
CDR3: CASSLGPSVNEQFF

size: .
V: TRBV30
J: TRBJ1-4
CDR3: CAWTSTGNILFF

size: .
V: TRBV5-8
J: TRBJ2-1
CDR3: CASRQLAGSYNEQFF

size: once
V: TRBV19
J: TRBJ2-3
CDR3: CASSLAGGGDTQYF

size: .
V: TRBV7-6
J: TRBJ1-5
CDR3: CASSLGPGINQPQHF

size: few
V: TRBV19
J: TRBJ2-2
CDR3: CASSPGLAGTGELFF

size: .
V: TRBV4-1
J: TRBJ2-1
CDR3: CASSHADKGVYNEQFF

size: .
V: TRBV19
J: TRBJ2-7
CDR3: CASSIGGDAAYEQYF

size: .
V: TRBV11-2
J: TRBJ2-1
CDR3: CASSWQQGGPDEQFF

size: .
V: TRBV6-5
J: TRBJ2-7
CDR3: CASSYYGTSGSYEQYF

size: once
V: TRBV7-2
J: TRBJ2-5
CDR3: CASSQRTSGRRETQYF

size: .
V: TRBV7-9
J: TRBJ2-7
CDR3: CSSSLFGSGSNEQYF

size: .
V: TRBV5-4
J: TRBJ2-1
CDR3: CASSWGGSSYNEQFF

size: .
V: TRBV30
J: TRBJ1-2
CDR3: CAWSVGGAGYGYTF

size: few
V: TRBV18
J: .
CDR3: CASSPHRESEQYF

size: .
V: TRBV11-3
J: TRBJ1-2
CDR3: CASSPQGPLANYGYTF

size: .
V: TRBV7-3
J: TRBJ2-7
CDR3: CASSLSGTSGRLEQYF

size: .
V: TRBV6-5
J: TRBJ2-1
CDR3: CASSSPSGMNNEQFF

size: .
V: TRBV25-1
J: TRBJ2-7
CDR3: CASSEWGPFYEQYF

size: .
V: TRBV5-1
J: TRBJ2-3
CDR3: CASSSSGGGRAPDTQYF

size: .
V: TRBV4-3
J: TRBJ1-4
CDR3: CASSQSTTGSNEKLFF

size: .
V: TRBV5-1
J: TRBJ2-7
CDR3: CASSSLTGGFYEQYF

size: .
V: TRBV2
J: TRBJ2-7
CDR3: CASSEAGLAGEGRSYEQYF

size: once
V: TRBV30
J: TRBJ2-1
CDR3: CASRTSGRIRYNEQFF

size: few
V: TRBV11-1
J: TRBJ2-5
CDR3: CASSFLLGLAGKETQYF

size: .
V: TRBV20-1
J: TRBJ2-7
CDR3: CSARERGEQYF

size: .
V: TRBV10-3
J: TRBJ2-2
CDR3: CAISSAIRGTSGMNGELFF

size: .
V: TRBV30
J: TRBJ1-3
CDR3: CAWSDHRLSRGVNTIYF

size: .
V: TRBV6-5
J: TRBJ1-2
CDR3: CASKKDSGGYTF

size: .
V: TRBV29-1
J: TRBJ2-1
CDR3: CSVARGSYNEQFF

size: .
V: TRBV7-6
J: TRBJ1-2
CDR3: CASSPAEAYGYTF

size: .
V: TRBV30
J: TRBJ2-1
CDR3: CAWSAPPYSGRAYNEQFF

size: .
V: TRBV30
J: TRBJ2-6
CDR3: CAWTDPWGPSGANVLTF

size: .
V: TRBV27
J: TRBJ2-7
CDR3: CASSPPGTGDEQYF

size: once
V: TRBV6-1
J: TRBJ1-5
CDR3: CASSEGGQGGRTNQPQHF

size: .
V: TRBV30
J: TRBJ1-2
CDR3: CAWSVLLGDTAF

size: .
V: TRBV25-1
J: TRBJ2-1
CDR3: CASSHRGGGNEQFF

size: .
V: TRBV5-4
J: TRBJ2-7
CDR3: CASSLAGTHYEQYF

size: .
V: TRBV7-2
J: TRBJ2-7
CDR3: CASSLPMTSGYEQYF